The clone carrying this T cell receptor (beta chain) has only a few counts. This CDR3 is built from 15 residues. CDR1 and CDR2 from the germline V gene are MNHEY and SMNVEV (reference sequence). V lost 2 bases to trimming and J lost 0 bases, with 9 bases between them. This sample is part of a study of blood T cell repertoires in COVID-19. Generated by immunoSEQ multiplex PCR, the TCRdb table keeps only in-frame clones and is missing some. The table records 110,000 to 150,000 clones, about four fifths of them present only once. The J gene is TRBJ2-3, the V gene TRBV27; no clear D gene. The TCR comes from a woman aged 18-29 years who had been exposed to COVID-19. The sequenced sample was PBMCs or T cells enriched from blood (not recorded which). This chain's CDR3 is CASSLIGVSTDTQYF. CDR3 nucleotides: TGTGCCAGCAGTTTAATCGGAGTTAGCACAGATACGCAGTATTTT.